The text below deals with one TCR beta chain. Germline trimming cut 4 bases from V and 6 bases from J; bases unmatched to any gene: 8. The length of the CDR3 is 16 residues. CDR1 is LNHDA and CDR2 is SQIVND in the germline V gene (reference sequence). Here immunoSEQ multiplex PCR was the method, and the copy in TCRdb shows in-frame clones only, minus some. The sample contains under 300,000 clones, about 69% of which appear only once. The sample is drawn from a study of shared clonotypes between healthy human individuals. For the study at large: For every donor, three CD4 naive, three CD4 memory, two CD8 naive and one CD8 memory plates were used.

Sequencing was performed on memory CD4+ T cells sorted from blood. Subset reported: CD45RA-negative fraction. J is TRBJ1-5 and V is TRBV19; 11 bases align to TRBD1. This clonotype was obtained from a young man in good health. Here the CDR3 reads CASSTPRTGGTQPQHF. CDR3 nucleotide sequence: TGTGCCAGTAGTACACCAAGGACAGGGGGCACTCAGCCCCAGCATTTT.